The next 20 T cell receptor beta chains were all read from a single sample in a study of blood T cells in healthy people across ages. The second PCR ran about 6 to 12 cycles with a sample-barcoded 5' primer and J-beta primers. TCRdb processed the 5' RACE reads anew with MiXCR; each CDR3 protein has one entry. The table has around 700,000 distinct CDR3 sequences, about 25% seen once. These data also formed part of another study, on T cells of mothers and their children.

The specimen sequenced was blood. These TCRs come from a boy younger than 18 in good health.

This chain joins TRBV2 and TRBJ2-2; the match to TRBD2 covers 9 bases. Germline assignment: CDR1 SNHLY and CDR2 FYNNEI. V shed 5 bases and J 2 bases; nucleotides not matched to a gene: 3. This CDR3 has 15 amino acids. The CDR3 loop is CASSLAGSNTGELFF. The DNA for the CDR3 is TGTGCCAGCAGTCTAGCGGGATCAAACACCGGGGAGCTGTTTTTT.

The rearrangement joins TRBV12-3 or TRBV12-4 to TRBJ1-1; D may be TRBD1 (5 bases). This CDR3 is built from 12 residues. Trimming took 8 bases from V and 10 from J, leaving 17 bases between them. The CDR3, as DNA: TGTGCCAGCCAGGGCTCCGGGGCTCCAGCTTTCTTT. The encoded protein is CASQGSGAPAFF.

The chain couples TRBV9 to TRBJ1-2; D gene uncertain. Per the germline V gene, CDR1 is SGDLS and CDR2 is YYNGEE. The V end was cut by 0 bases, the J end by 2 bases, with 11 bases between. The length of the CDR3 is 15 residues. The chain's CDR3 is CASSVEGLPNYGYTF. As DNA, the CDR3 is TGTGCCAGCAGCGTAGAAGGACTCCCCAACTATGGCTACACCTTC.

The chain has TRBV15 and TRBJ2-7; TRBD2 is a possible D gene (5 bases). The CDR3 loop spans 14 amino acids. Germline V gene lookup returns CDR1 LNHNV and CDR2 YYDKDF (reference sequence). V lost 5 bases and J lost 0, with 11 bases in between. CDR3: CATSGGRNSYEQYF. The CDR3 bases are TGTGCCACCAGCGGAGGACGGAACTCCTACGAGCAGTACTTC.

This clonotype has a handful of counts. The chain joins TRBV6-1 to TRBJ1-3; possible D gene TRBD1, 5 bases. Trimming left V 1 base short and J 6 bases short, with 13 bases between. Germline CDR1 reads MNHNS; CDR2 reads SASEGT. The CDR3 sequence is 15 residues long. CDR3 region: CASSEEGTPINTIYF. The DNA for the CDR3 is TGTGCCAGCAGTGAAGAAGGGACCCCCATAAACACCATATATTTT.

In this sample, this clonotype turned up once. V gene TRBV5-1 combines with J gene TRBJ2-2; weak D call: TRBD2 (5 bases). Germline lookup yields CDR1 SGHRS and CDR2 YFSETQ. The CDR3 is 15 residues long. Trimming stripped 1 base from V and 2 bases from J, with 9 bases between. CDR3 region: CASSLYGVNTGELFF. The CDR3 coding sequence is TGCGCCAGCAGCTTGTACGGGGTTAACACCGGGGAGCTGTTTTTT.

A few counts support this clonotype. This CDR3 is CASSSNRGPSYNEQFF. CDR3 coding DNA: TGTGCCAGCAGCAGTAACAGGGGGCCTTCCTACAATGAGCAGTTCTTC. The chain couples TRBV21-1 to TRBJ2-1; TRBD1, the table's D call, lacks a check against the DNA. TRBV21-1 is noted as a pseudogene. The CDR3 totals 16 residues.

In its sample, this clonotype was seen a few times. The V call is TRBV7-9, the J call TRBJ1-5; D not resolved. Trimming cost V 8 bases and J 2 bases, with 13 bases left between them. The CDR3 covers 14 residues. The germline gives CDR1 SEHNR, CDR2 FQNEAQ (reference sequence). The CDR3 DNA follows: TGTGCCAGCGGGTCTCGGTATCGCAATCAGCCCCAGCATTTT. It yields the protein CASGSRYRNQPQHF.

This chain links TRBV10-3 with TRBJ2-5; TRBD2 aligns across 7 bases. The closer fit of TRBJ2-1 to the DNA end suggests the J call may be wrong. The germline V gene has CDR1 ENHRY and CDR2 SYGVKD. This CDR3 comprises 16 residues. CDR3: CAISLSSGRGYNEQFF. The CDR3 region has the DNA TGTGCCATCAGCCTCAGTAGCGGGCGAGGCTACAATGAGCAGTTCTTC.

This chain links TRBV19 with TRBJ2-4; a weak D match, TRBD2 (6 bases). Trimming left V 6 bases short and J 6 bases short, with 15 bases between. This CDR3 has 14 amino acids. Germline CDR1 reads LNHDA; CDR2 reads SQIVND (reference sequence). CDR3 coding DNA: TGTGCCAGTAGGGAGGGGCCAGCTACAAACATTCAGTACTTC. Protein sequence: CASREGPATNIQYF. The full variable domain, its missing parts supplied by reference TRBV19 and TRBJ2-4, is DGGITQSPKYLFRKEGQNVTLSCEQNLNHDAMYWYRQDPGQGLRLIYYSQIVNDFQKGDIAEGYSVSREKKESFPLTVTSAQKNPTAFYLCASREGPATNIQYFGAGTRLSVL.

CDR3 nucleotide sequence: TGCAGTGCAACCACGAACACTGAAGCTTTCTTT. Protein product: CSATTNTEAFF. V is TRBV20-1 and J is TRBJ1-1, with D hard to call. This CDR3 has 11 residues. Trimming removed 6 bases from V and 1 base from J, with 6 bases in between. Per germline, CDR1 DFQATT and CDR2 SNEGSKA (reference sequence).

V is TRBV21-1 and J is TRBJ2-4; the table's D gene call, TRBD1, was not cross checked with the DNA. TRBV21-1 is flagged as a pseudogene. The CDR3 runs to 14 residues. The CDR3 here is CASSKQGKGNIQYF. Written as DNA, the CDR3 is TGTGCCAGCAGCAAACAGGGGAAAGGAAACATTCAGTACTTC.

The chain joins TRBV13 to TRBJ2-1, with D unclear. Trimming took off 3 bases at V and 7 bases at J, with 10 bases between the two ends. Germline CDR1 PRHDT, CDR2 FYEKMQ (reference sequence). This CDR3 is built from 13 residues. The CDR3 nucleotides are TGTGCCAGCAGCTTGCCCTTATTAAATGAGCAGTTCTTC. Its translation: CASSLPLLNEQFF.

The chain recombines TRBV6-2 or TRBV6-3 with TRBJ2-5; D unresolved. Trimming pared 7 bases from V and 5 bases from J, leaving 14 bases between. Germline V gene lookup returns CDR1 MNHEY and CDR2 SVGEGT. The CDR3 consists of 13 residues. The DNA for the CDR3 is TGTGCCAGCATTCCGGACCAGCAGGAGACCCAGTACTTC. Protein sequence: CASIPDQQETQYF.

This clonotype was counted a few times. This chain connects TRBV5-1 to TRBJ1-2; perhaps TRBD1 as D (6 bases). CDR1 and CDR2 from the germline V gene are SGHRS and YFSETQ. The CDR3 sequence is 15 residues long. Trimming pared 4 bases from V and 4 bases from J, leaving 17 bases between. The CDR3 loop reads CASSPGQGRAYGYTF. The CDR3 region has the DNA TGCGCCAGCAGCCCCGGGCAGGGGAGGGCCTATGGCTACACCTTC.

This clonotype was picked up many times. This chain uses TRBV5-1 with TRBJ2-5; the D is unclear. The CDR3 has 13 amino acids. The V gene's germline CDR1 is SGHRS and CDR2 YFSETQ. The V end was cut by 6 bases, the J end by 1 base, with 10 bases between. CDR3 nucleotide sequence: TGCGCCAGCACGTTCGACGTCCAAGAGACCCAGTACTTC. As protein: CASTFDVQETQYF. The whole variable domain, remainder taken from reference TRBV5-1 and TRBJ2-5, is KAGVTQTPRYLIKTRGQQVTLSCSPISGHRSVSWYQQTPGQGLQFLFEYFSETQRNKGNFPGRFSGRQFSNSRSEMNVSTLELGDSALYLCASTFDVQETQYFGPGTRLLVL.

The chain uses TRBV12-3 or TRBV12-4 and TRBJ1-6; D gene ambiguous. With 5 bases removed from V and 5 bases from J, the gap between germline ends came to 10 bases. There are 14 residues in the CDR3. CDR3 amino acids: CASSLQTNNSPLHF. CDR3 coding DNA: TGTGCCAGCAGTCTACAGACCAATAATTCACCCCTCCACTTT.

This clonotype has a handful of counts. The chain links TRBV28 to TRBJ2-7; the D gene is possibly TRBD2 (5 bases). From germline, CDR1 is MDHEN and CDR2 SYDVKM. Deletions cut 7 bases from V and 1 base from J, with 11 bases between. CDR3 length: 13 amino acids. CDR3 coding DNA: TGTGCCAGCACCCCCCCGGGGTCCTACGAGCAGTACTTC. This encodes CASTPPGSYEQYF. The full variable domain, with the rest looked up from reference TRBV28 and TRBJ2-7, is DVKVTQSSRYLVKRTGEKVFLECVQDMDHENMFWYRQDPGLGLRLIYFSYDVKMKEKGDIPEGYSVSREKKERFSLILESASTNQTSMYLCASTPPGSYEQYFGPGTRLTVT.

This rearrangement joins TRBV3-1 to TRBJ2-5, with 12 bases fitting TRBD2. Near its end, the DNA agrees better with TRBJ2-1, so the J call may be wrong. The V gene's germline CDR1 is LGHDT and CDR2 YNNKEL (reference sequence). The CDR3 has 16 residues. The CDR3 loop reads CASSPRLAGGQNEQFF. The CDR3 DNA is TGTGCCAGCAGCCCTCGTCTAGCGGGGGGGCAAAATGAGCAGTTCTTC.

This clonotype has a handful of counts. J is TRBJ2-7 and V is TRBV29-1, with 12 positions matching TRBD1. The CDR3 is 14 amino acids. Germline loops: CDR1 SQVTM, CDR2 ANQGSEA. With 6 bases clipped from V and 4 bases from J, the junction kept 7 bases outside the gene matches. DNA of the CDR3: TGCAGCGTGGGGGGACAGGGGGCTTTATACGAGCAGTACTTC. Amino acids: CSVGGQGALYEQYF.